The 28 T cell receptor beta chains given below trace back to one sample, sequenced in a study of CD8+ T cells in alopecia areata. It was cDNA, reverse transcribed from extracted RNA, that served as the sequencing template. Profiling relied on immunoSEQ multiplex PCR, and the TCRdb table lists in-frame clones only, not all of them. The table shows 150,000 to 200,000 clones, with 50% to 65% occurring only once. Treatment noted: oral pan-JAK inhibitor, 5-10 mg twice daily. Source: CD8+ T cells sorted from blood, taken at week 24, from a patient treated with tofacitinib. Receptor source: a human donor with alopecia areata.

The table lists this clone with a few counts. The CDR3 DNA reads as TGTGCCAGCAGTTACTCGGAGTACACCGGGGAGCTGTTTTTT. Protein product: CASSYSEYTGELFF. The J gene is TRBJ2-2, the V gene TRBV6-5; D uncertain. The V end was cut by 0 bases, the J end by 3 bases, with 5 bases between. Germline lookup yields CDR1 MNHEY and CDR2 SVGAGI. This CDR3 is built from 14 residues.

J is TRBJ1-1 and V is TRBV5-1; D not certain. The CDR3 runs 14 residues. From germline, CDR1 is SGHRS and CDR2 YFSETQ. V was cut by 3 bases and J by 0 bases, with 9 bases left in between. The CDR3 region is CASSSPGLNTEAFF. DNA of the CDR3: TGCGCCAGCAGCTCTCCAGGCTTGAACACTGAAGCTTTCTTT.

This clone showed up just once. V usage is TRBV25-1 and J usage is TRBJ1-1; D uncertain. This CDR3 has 14 residues. With 3 bases removed from V and 2 bases from J, the gap between germline ends came to 10 bases. The germline V gene has CDR1 MGHDK and CDR2 SYGVNS. The CDR3: CASSDGRTNTEAFF. The DNA of the CDR3 is TGTGCCAGCAGTGATGGCAGAACAAACACTGAAGCTTTCTTT.

The chain joins TRBV7-6 to TRBJ2-7; D might be TRBD1 (6 bases). V was cut by 5 bases and J by 0 bases, with 11 bases left in between. Per germline, CDR1 SGHVS and CDR2 FNYEAQ. This CDR3 contains 14 residues. CDR3 sequence reads: CASSPRDTSYEQYF. CDR3 DNA sequence: TGTGCCAGCAGCCCCCGGGACACCTCCTACGAGCAGTACTTC.

With respect to this clone: This same CDR3 is encoded by further DNA sequences in the sample. This rearrangement joins TRBV29-1 to TRBJ2-3, with 13 bases matching TRBD2. The ends lost 7 bases at V and 3 bases at J; junction bases unmatched: 1. The CDR3 is made up of 13 amino acids. The germline V gene encodes CDR1 SQVTM and CDR2 ANQGSEA. DNA of the CDR3: TGCAGCGGGACTAGCGGGGGTACAGATACGCAGTATTTT. It is translated as CSGTSGGTDTQYF.

The chain employs TRBV27 and TRBJ1-2; perhaps TRBD1 as D (6 bases). The ends were cut back, 6 bases at V and 8 bases at J, with 16 bases in the middle. The germline gives CDR1 MNHEY, CDR2 SMNVEV (reference sequence). The CDR3 contains 13 residues. CDR3 in amino acids: CASSPTKGVGYTF. The CDR3 DNA follows: TGTGCCAGCAGCCCGACAAAGGGGGTCGGCTACACCTTC.

The chain employs TRBV5-6 and TRBJ2-7; D unresolved. V lost 0 bases, J lost 6 bases, and 4 bases lay in between. The CDR3 extends over 11 amino acids. CDR1 is SGHDT, CDR2 YYEEEE, per germline. The CDR3, as DNA: TGTGCCAGCAGCTTGGGTCTCGAGCAGTACTTC. Its protein is CASSLGLEQYF. The complete variable domain, with remaining parts taken from reference TRBV5-6 and TRBJ2-7, reads DAGVTQSPTHLIKTRGQQVTLRCSPKSGHDTVSWYQQALGQGPQFIFQYYEEEERQRGNFPDRFSGHQFPNYSSELNVNALLLGDSALYLCASSLGLEQYFGPGTRLTVT.

As to this clone: The sample has other DNA sequences that encode this CDR3 too. The chain recombines TRBV30 with TRBJ2-7; perhaps TRBD2 as D (5 bases). The CDR3 loop spans 12 amino acids. CDR1 and CDR2 (germline): GTSNPN, SVGIG (reference sequence). V gave up 2 bases and J gave up 4 bases, with 9 bases separating them. CDR3: CAWSRGDYEQYF. The CDR3 nucleotides are TGTGCCTGGAGTCGGGGAGATTACGAGCAGTACTTC.

The rearrangement uses TRBV6-1 and TRBJ1-1, with 8 positions matching TRBD1. This CDR3 has 15 amino acids. Unmatched junction bases numbered 8, after V lost 7 bases and J lost 1 base. The germline V gene encodes CDR1 MNHNS and CDR2 SASEGT. As DNA, the CDR3 is TGTGCCAGCACTCCCGGGGACAGGAGGAACACTGAAGCTTTCTTT. The encoded protein is CASTPGDRRNTEAFF.

J is TRBJ1-4 and V is TRBV19; D call uncertain. This CDR3 is 15 amino acids long. Trimming cost V 3 bases and J 0 bases, with 8 bases left between them. Germline V lookup: CDR1 LNHDA, CDR2 SQIVND (reference sequence). CDR3 DNA sequence: TGTGCCAGTAGTATCTCGGCGGCAACTAATGAAAAACTGTTTTTT. Translation: CASSISAATNEKLFF.

V usage is TRBV30 and J usage is TRBJ1-1, with D unresolved. V was cut by 0 bases and J by 1 base, with 12 bases left in between. The CDR3 runs 15 residues. Germline CDR1 and CDR2: GTSNPN and SVGIG (reference sequence). The CDR3 DNA sequence: TGTGCCTGGAGTGTACGACGGGGAGAGAACACTGAAGCTTTCTTT. Translated, it gives CAWSVRRGENTEAFF.

The DNA for the CDR3 is TGCGCCAGCAGCCAAGATCAACAGGGGGTTGGGGAAAAACTGTTTTTT. The encoded protein is CASSQDQQGVGEKLFF. The genes are TRBV4-1 and TRBJ1-4, with TRBD1 identical over 8 bases. Looked up from germline, CDR1 is MGHRA and CDR2 is YSYEKL. The CDR3 is 16 amino acids. V lost 0 bases, J lost 8 bases, and 8 bases stayed unmatched.

This clone has more than one count but fewer than ten. This chain connects TRBV12-5 to TRBJ1-5, with a weak D call TRBD1 (6 bases). Trimming shortened V by 1 base and J by 7 bases, and 17 bases separated the two germline ends. CDR3 length equals 16 residues. Germline loops: CDR1 LGHNT, CDR2 FRNRAP. The CDR3 reads CASGLAQGGDGQPQHF. The CDR3 bases are TGTGCTAGTGGTTTGGCACAGGGTGGGGATGGCCAGCCCCAGCATTTT.

V and J are TRBV6-5 and TRBJ1-1, with 7 bases fitting TRBD1. The CDR3 runs 14 residues. The germline V gene encodes CDR1 MNHEY and CDR2 SVGAGI. V lost 5 bases to trimming and J lost 0 bases; unmatched junction nucleotides: 3. The CDR3 DNA is TGTGCCAGCAGTCGGACAGGAATGAACACTGAAGCTTTCTTT. Residues: CASSRTGMNTEAFF.

This clone was detected only a few times. The CDR3 loop reads CASSPGRLDEQYF. CDR3 DNA: TGTGCCAGCAGCCCAGGACGACTTGACGAGCAGTACTTC. This sequence joins TRBV11-2 and TRBJ2-7; D is undetermined. Germline CDR1 is SGHAT and CDR2 is FQNNGV. The CDR3 sequence is 13 residues long. V dropped 5 bases and J dropped 5 bases, with 13 bases sitting between them.

The chain joins TRBV6-5 to TRBJ2-1; D call uncertain. This CDR3 comprises 12 residues. CDR1 is MNHEY and CDR2 is SVGAGI in the germline V gene. The germline V and J ends were trimmed by 4 bases and 5 bases, with 6 bases remaining between them. CDR3: CASSLPDNEQFF. DNA for the CDR3: TGTGCCAGCAGTTTGCCTGACAATGAGCAGTTCTTC.

The chain combines TRBV5-6 with TRBJ1-5, with D possibly being TRBD1 (5 bases). The CDR3 contains 15 residues. Germline CDR1 is SGHDT and CDR2 is YYEEEE. V dropped 0 bases and J dropped 3 bases, with 10 bases sitting between them. The chain's CDR3 is CASSLGGAYNQPQHF. The CDR3 coding sequence is TGTGCCAGCAGCTTGGGAGGGGCATACAATCAGCCCCAGCATTTT.

CDR3 bases: TGCAGCATTCGCCTAGAGTACGAGCAGTACTTC. It codes for CSIRLEYEQYF. The genes are TRBV29-1 and TRBJ2-7; no clear D gene. The CDR3 covers 11 residues. V was clipped by 8 bases and J by 4 bases, with 12 bases between them. Germline assignment: CDR1 SQVTM and CDR2 ANQGSEA.

This clone was seen more than once but under ten times. The chain recombines TRBV7-9 with TRBJ2-3; 7 bases agree with TRBD2. Germline V CDR1 and CDR2: SEHNR, FQNEAQ (reference sequence). Trimming cost V 5 bases and J 0 bases; bases outside gene matches: 11. The CDR3 loop spans 17 amino acids. This CDR3 is CASSDFPGTTSTDTQYF. In DNA, the CDR3 is TGTGCCAGCAGCGACTTCCCCGGGACTACCAGCACAGATACGCAGTATTTT.

The chain joins TRBV4-1 to TRBJ2-7, with D perhaps TRBD1 (6 bases). This CDR3 region has 15 residues. CDR1 and CDR2 from the germline V gene are MGHRA and YSYEKL. V lost 1 base and J lost 1, with 11 bases in between. The CDR3 region has the DNA TGCGCCAGCAGCCAAGGACCAACAGGGTCCTACGAGCAGTACTTC. Translation gives CASSQGPTGSYEQYF.

The chain combines TRBV5-6 with TRBJ2-3, with D perhaps TRBD2 (5 bases). The CDR3 totals 12 residues. The V and J ends lost 4 bases and 6 bases respectively, with 9 bases between them. The germline CDR1 and CDR2 sequences are SGHDT and YYEEEE. CDR3 loop: CASSLGKDTQYF. CDR3 nucleotides: TGTGCCAGCAGCCTCGGGAAGGATACGCAGTATTTT.

The J gene is TRBJ1-4, the V gene TRBV4-3; possibly TRBD1 for D (5 bases). Germline-derived CDR1 and CDR2 are LGHNA and YSLEER. V was pared by 5 bases and J by 7 bases, with 17 bases between. This CDR3 has 15 residues. The CDR3 region is CASSASRVGIEKLFF. CDR3 bases: TGCGCCAGCAGCGCTTCCAGGGTCGGGATTGAAAAACTGTTTTTT.

This clone is termed medium-sized. This chain joins TRBV7-9 and TRBJ1-4; no definite D call. The CDR3 sequence is 14 residues long. Trimming shortened V by 8 bases and J by 3 bases, and 13 bases separated the two germline ends. Germline V gene lookup returns CDR1 SEHNR and CDR2 FQNEAQ (reference sequence). The CDR3 loop reads CASFNSAPNEKLFF. The DNA for the CDR3 is TGTGCCAGCTTTAACAGCGCTCCTAATGAAAAACTGTTTTTT.

The CDR3 DNA reads as TGCAGCGTTGAACCTCCGGGAGGGGGATTCTATGGCTACACCTTC. Its protein is CSVEPPGGGFYGYTF. The chain joins TRBV29-1 to TRBJ1-2, with a weak D call TRBD1 (6 bases). The CDR3 consists of 15 residues. CDR1 is SQVTM and CDR2 is ANQGSEA in the germline V gene. Trimming took 2 bases from V and 4 from J, leaving 17 bases between them.

The CDR3 region is CAWSPGPSYGYTF. CDR3 coding DNA: TGTGCCTGGAGCCCGGGACCGAGCTATGGCTACACCTTC. The chain has TRBV30 and TRBJ1-2; the D gene is possibly TRBD1 (5 bases). From germline, CDR1 is GTSNPN and CDR2 SVGIG (reference sequence). This CDR3 contains 13 residues. Trimming left V 3 bases short and J 4 bases short, with 12 bases between.

The table lists this clone with a few counts. Distinct nucleotide sequences in the sample also encode this CDR3. The genes are TRBV19 and TRBJ2-3; D is unclear. Germline V CDR1 and CDR2: LNHDA, SQIVND (reference sequence). V lost 1 base and J 5 bases, leaving 4 bases between the germline ends. This CDR3 has 12 residues. This chain's CDR3 is CASSIGGDTQYF. CDR3 sequence (DNA): TGTGCCAGTAGTATAGGTGGAGATACGCAGTATTTT.

This clone has only one observation. The J gene is TRBJ2-5, the V gene TRBV25-1; D gene ambiguous. Trimming removed 3 bases at V and 2 bases at J, with 10 bases between. Germline V gives CDR1 MGHDK, CDR2 SYGVNS. The CDR3 runs to 14 residues. DNA of the CDR3: TGTGCCAGCAGTGATCGTCGGCAGCAAGAGACCCAGTACTTC. The encoded protein is CASSDRRQQETQYF.

The genes are TRBV19 and TRBJ2-7; TRBD1 matches at 9 bases. The CDR3 sequence is 13 residues long. CDR1 is LNHDA and CDR2 is SQIVND in the germline V gene (reference sequence). Trimming at V came to 3 bases and at J to 3 bases, leaving 0 bases not matched to a gene. The CDR3 region has the DNA TGTGCCAGTAGTATGGGACAGGGCTACGAGCAGTACTTC. Translation gives CASSMGQGYEQYF.